This T cell receptor beta chain was recorded in a study of T cells in Graves' hyperthyroidism and ophthalmopathy. About the research overall: Upon initial diagnosis and before any treatment, peripheral blood was collected. Study results and caveats: Among thyroid clonotypes expanded above 0.001, most also appeared in blood.

Germline CDR1 and CDR2: SGDLS and YYNGEE. Trimming at V came to 0 bases and at J to 4 bases, leaving 3 bases not matched to a gene. The CDR3 is 14 residues long. Amplified regions were TCR beta CDR3 sequences from RNA transcripts. TCR CDR3 regions were first amplified by RT-PCR with HTBI primers. Via MiXCR, TCRdb re-called the multiplex PCR reads, giving one row per CDR3 protein. The table records some 530,000 distinct CDR3 sequences, under 25% of them present only once. Comment on this clonotype: Its specificity is not known.

The chain employs TRBV9 and TRBJ1-2, with 7 nucleotides matching TRBD1. Specimen: blood. The sequence came from a woman between 65 and 79 years old with Graves' ophthalmopathy. CDR3 nucleotides: TGTGCCAGCAGCGTAGAGGGGACAGCCTATGGCTACACCTTC. Translating gives CASSVEGTAYGYTF. The whole variable domain, filled in from reference TRBV9 and TRBJ1-2, reads DSGVTQTPKHLITATGQRVTLRCSPRSGDLSVYWYQQSLDQGLQFLIQYYNGEERAKGNILERFSAQQFPDLHSELNLSSLELGDSALYFCASSVEGTAYGYTFGSGTRLTVV.